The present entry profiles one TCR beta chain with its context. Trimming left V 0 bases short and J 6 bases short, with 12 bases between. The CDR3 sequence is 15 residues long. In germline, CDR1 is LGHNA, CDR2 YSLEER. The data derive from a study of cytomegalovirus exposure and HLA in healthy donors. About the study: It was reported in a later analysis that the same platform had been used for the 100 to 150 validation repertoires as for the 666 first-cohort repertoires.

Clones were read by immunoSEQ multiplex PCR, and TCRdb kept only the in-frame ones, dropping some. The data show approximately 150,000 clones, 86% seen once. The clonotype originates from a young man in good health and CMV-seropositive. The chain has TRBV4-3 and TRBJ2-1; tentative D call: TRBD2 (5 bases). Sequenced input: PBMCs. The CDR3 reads CASSQDELAGNEQFF. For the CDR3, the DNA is TGCGCCAGCAGCCAAGATGAGCTAGCAGGCAATGAGCAGTTCTTC.